This paragraph reports one TCR beta chain. This clonotype has only a few counts. Its specific antigen is unknown. Per-base qualities were not stored, and no clone one base away is much larger. The data were obtained in a study of CD8 T cells in ankylosing spondylitis (dated by TCRdb to 2017 to 2019). With regard to the full study: The study profiled T cell receptor beta repertoires in healthy donors and ankylosing spondylitis patients to find disease-linked TCR variants. In total, the full study cohort was made up of some 110 healthy donors and 25 ankylosing spondylitis patients. Peripheral blood was sampled, and synovial fluid was also collected from ankylosing spondylitis patients.

V gives up 4 bases and J gives up 4 bases, and the segment between their germline ends measures 16 bases. The CDR3 has 15 amino acids, counting the end cysteine and phenylalanine. CDR3 DNA is the only sequence kept; it has 45 bases, read in frame from the first base. The germline V gene (reference sequence) supplies CDR1 LGHDT and CDR2 YNNKEL. What the authors observed across the whole study: Some motif variants had previously been reported in the synovial fluid and blood of reactive arthritis patients, which suggests shared mechanisms of disease initiation. The disease-linked clones had a CD8+ phenotype and were found at relatively low frequencies in peripheral blood. A TCR beta motif of eight highly homologous amino acid variants appeared characteristic of blood from ankylosing spondylitis patients. According to the report, matched synovial fluid samples from ankylosing spondylitis patients were significantly enriched for the disease-linked clones.

The sample was run on an Illumina HiSeq 2500. Quantitative 5'-RACE with molecular barcodes was used to prepare TCR beta libraries. Processing in the source paper ran as follows. To identify disease-linked TCR variants, a new computational method was used, one built on a probabilistic model of VDJ rearrangement. TCRdb ran its own pipeline on the public reads, namely fastp trimming at Q25 and MiXCR clone calling, and kept in-frame beta chains. Every entry covers one CDR3 protein and lists the most common genes and DNA from its rows. None of the V and J calls come from the authors' own analysis; TCRdb made them. The sample data list 50,000 to 70,000 distinct CDR3 sequences, and 6.2% of these were observed just once. 5% of the sample goes to the ten largest clones. Synovial fluid samples were matched to blood samples from the same ankylosing spondylitis patients.

The sequence links TRBV3-1 to TRBJ1-2, with a weak D call of TRBD1 (5 bases match). Material for sequencing was synovial fluid, either unsorted or a sorted T cell fraction (not recorded which). The TCR originated in a male donor with ankylosing spondylitis. The nucleotide sequence is given as TGTGCCAGCAGCCCACATCGGGGCGAAGTCTATGGCTACACCTTC. This translates into CASSPHRGEVYGYTF.